The 15 T cell receptor beta chains below come from one sample, sequenced in a study of immune evolution from preneoplasia to lung adenocarcinoma. The assay was immunoSEQ multiplex PCR, and TCRdb's table has in-frame clones only and misses some. The table includes about 4,900 clones, roughly 86% detected once. The specimen sequenced was FFPE atypical adenomatous hyperplasia tissue from the lung. Sample subset: atypical adenomatous hyperplasia (AAH), lung preneoplasia. The receptors shown here come from a person between 65 and 80 years old with lung adenocarcinoma.

The chain uses TRBV27 and TRBJ2-7, with D possibly matching TRBD1 (5 bases). Trimming removed 5 bases from V and 4 bases from J, with 12 bases in between. Per the germline V gene, CDR1 is MNHEY and CDR2 is SMNVEV (reference sequence). This CDR3 contains 13 residues. The CDR3 here is CASSLGPSYEQYF. CDR3 nucleotides: TGTGCCAGCAGTCTGGGGCCCTCATACGAGCAGTACTTC.

This rearrangement joins TRBV28 to TRBJ2-5; no reliable D call. Trimming cost V 2 bases and J 7 bases, with 8 bases left between them. Germline CDR1 is MDHEN and CDR2 is SYDVKM. This CDR3 comprises 12 residues. The CDR3 DNA is TGTGCCAGCAGTTTAAATGATCGGACCCAGTACTTC. As protein: CASSLNDRTQYF.

Notes on this clone: Within the sample, other DNA sequences also encode this same CDR3. The chain is built from TRBV2 and TRBJ2-7; the match to TRBD1 covers 10 bases. Unmatched junction bases numbered 8, after V lost 6 bases and J lost 3 bases. The CDR3 spans 15 residues. Per the germline V gene, CDR1 is SNHLY and CDR2 is FYNNEI. The CDR3, as DNA: TGTGCCAGCAGCGACAACCGGGACAGGGGCTACGAGCAGTACTTC. As protein: CASSDNRDRGYEQYF.

The genes are TRBV6-6 and TRBJ2-2; D gene ambiguous. Germline V gene lookup returns CDR1 MNHNY and CDR2 SVGAGI (reference sequence). The CDR3 totals 11 residues. V was shortened by 0 bases and J by 9 bases, with 2 bases between the two germline ends. CDR3 protein: CASSYSRELFF. DNA for the CDR3: TGTGCCAGCAGTTACTCTCGGGAGCTGTTTTTT.

This rearrangement joins TRBV10-2 to TRBJ1-4; D is uncertain. The length of the CDR3 is 15 residues. The V gene lost 4 bases and the J gene lost 4 bases, with 13 bases spanning the gap. Germline loops: CDR1 WSHSY, CDR2 SAAADI. DNA for the CDR3: TGCGCCAGCAGTGTTTCAGGACGGCTTAATGAAAAACTGTTTTTT. The encoded protein is CASSVSGRLNEKLFF.

The gene calls are TRBV6-6 and TRBJ1-2; D is ambiguous. This CDR3 is 13 amino acids long. Trimming took 2 bases from V and 8 from J, leaving 12 bases between them. Germline assignment: CDR1 MNHNY and CDR2 SVGAGI (reference sequence). This chain's CDR3 is CASSYNDLGGYTF. DNA of the CDR3: TGTGCCAGCAGTTACAATGATTTGGGCGGCTACACCTTC.

The rearrangement joins TRBV7-2 to TRBJ2-7; 9 bases align to TRBD2. CDR1 is SGHTA and CDR2 is FQGNSA in the germline V gene. V shed 5 bases, J shed 3 bases, and the junction held 11 bases outside the gene matches. The CDR3 has 16 residues. As DNA, the CDR3 is TGTGCCAGCAGCCCTTTAGCGGGGGCCTCGTACTACGAGCAGTACTTC. Protein sequence: CASSPLAGASYYEQYF. Full variable domain (outside the CDR3, taken from reference TRBV7-2 and TRBJ2-7): GAGVSQSPSNKVTEKGKDVELRCDPISGHTALYWYRQSLGQGLEFLIYFQGNSAPDKSGLPSDRFSAERTGGSVSTLTIQRTQQEDSAVYLCASSPLAGASYYEQYFGPGTRLTVT.

J is TRBJ2-7 and V is TRBV5-4, with D possibly being TRBD1 (6 bases). The CDR3 sequence is 14 residues long. Germline loops: CDR1 SGHNT, CDR2 YYREEE (reference sequence). Trimming stripped 2 bases from V and 2 bases from J, with 11 bases between. The CDR3 coding sequence is TGTGCCAGCAGCTTTGACACAGGGCCCTACGAGCAGTACTTC. The encoded protein is CASSFDTGPYEQYF.

The genes are TRBV15 and TRBJ1-5; tentatively, D is TRBD1 (5 bases). Trimming left V 1 base short and J 2 bases short, with 6 bases between. The CDR3 has 14 residues. The germline gives CDR1 LNHNV, CDR2 YYDKDF (reference sequence). The CDR3 loop is CATSRGGGNQPQHF. Here the CDR3 DNA reads TGTGCCACCAGCAGAGGGGGGGGCAATCAGCCCCAGCATTTT.

CDR3 bases: TGTGCCAGCAGCTTTCCCGGGGATCGACAGGCTGAGCAGTTCTTC. Translating gives CASSFPGDRQAEQFF. The V gene is TRBV5-4, the J gene TRBJ2-1; the D gene is possibly TRBD1 (6 bases). CDR3 size: 15 residues. Looked up from germline, CDR1 is SGHNT and CDR2 is YYREEE (reference sequence). Trimming removed 2 bases from V and 9 bases from J, with 18 bases in between.

This chain joins TRBV6-6 and TRBJ2-3; no firm D call. With 5 bases removed from V and 2 bases from J, the gap between germline ends came to 8 bases. This CDR3 has 13 residues. Per the germline V gene, CDR1 is MNHNY and CDR2 is SVGAGI (reference sequence). CDR3 nucleotide sequence: TGTGCCAGCAGTCGATGGCCCACAGATACGCAGTATTTT. It is translated as CASSRWPTDTQYF.

V is TRBV28 and J is TRBJ2-1; D unclear. Germline-derived CDR1 and CDR2 are MDHEN and SYDVKM. CDR3 length: 14 residues. Trimming removed 7 bases at V and 2 bases at J, with 12 bases between. CDR3 nucleotide sequence: TGTGCCAGCACTTACTCGCCTACCTACAATGAGCAGTTCTTC. Encoded protein: CASTYSPTYNEQFF.

V and J are TRBV11-2 and TRBJ2-7, with D possibly TRBD1 on 5 matching bases. V was clipped by 1 base and J by 1 base, with 8 bases between them. Germline lookup yields CDR1 SGHAT and CDR2 FQNNGV. The CDR3 consists of 14 residues. The CDR3 loop reads CASSLVQGSYEQYF. The CDR3 DNA sequence: TGTGCCAGCAGCTTAGTTCAGGGTTCCTACGAGCAGTACTTC.

The J gene is TRBJ2-5, the V gene TRBV9, with 12 bases identical to TRBD2. Germline lookup yields CDR1 SGDLS and CDR2 YYNGEE. This CDR3 contains 17 residues. Losses at the gene ends were 3 bases for V and 1 base for J; bases not matched to a gene: 7. The DNA for the CDR3 is TGTGCCAGCAGCGGACCTACTAGCGGGGGGATCCAAGAGACCCAGTACTTC. Translating it yields CASSGPTSGGIQETQYF.

The chain is built from TRBV29-1 and TRBJ1-1, with TRBD1 matching over 10 bases. CDR1 is SQVTM and CDR2 is ANQGSEA in the germline V gene. Trimming removed 4 bases from V and 5 bases from J; junction bases left unmatched: 7. The CDR3 runs to 14 residues. This CDR3 reads CSVADRGPVTEAFF. The CDR3 region has the DNA TGCAGCGTTGCCGACAGGGGGCCGGTTACTGAAGCTTTCTTT.